Presented here are 10 T cell receptor beta chains from one specimen sequenced in a study of blood T cell repertoires in COVID-19. Here immunoSEQ multiplex PCR was the method, and the copy in TCRdb shows in-frame clones only, minus some. The sample lists fewer than 15,000 clones; around nine tenths were seen once. Material: peripheral blood. These receptors were collected from a human donor in a cohort sampled during active COVID-19.

The rearrangement links TRBV10-2 to TRBJ1-6; D gene ambiguous. V was trimmed by 4 bases and J by 5 bases, leaving 9 bases between them. This CDR3 spans 14 amino acids. The germline CDR1 and CDR2 sequences are WSHSY and SAAADI. The CDR3 reads CASSGGLNNSPLHF. The CDR3 bases are TGCGCCAGCAGTGGTGGGCTGAATAATTCACCCCTCCACTTT.

J is TRBJ2-3 and V is TRBV9; the match to TRBD2 covers 7 bases. Germline CDR1 reads SGDLS; CDR2 reads YYNGEE. The CDR3 runs to 16 residues. V dropped 0 bases and J dropped 4; count of bases not matched to a gene: 8. In DNA, the CDR3 is TGTGCCAGCAGCGTAGTTGGCGGGGGAGGGTCAGATACGCAGTATTTT. It codes for CASSVVGGGGSDTQYF.

This chain uses TRBV5-1 with TRBJ2-1; 15 positions agree with TRBD2. This CDR3 contains 18 residues. Trimming took 4 bases from V and 8 from J; bases not matched to a gene: 13. Germline V lookup: CDR1 SGHRS, CDR2 YFSETQ. The CDR3, as DNA: TGCGCCAGCAGCCCCGGGACTAGCGGGGGGAACAGACCCCATGAGCAGTTCTTC. This gives the protein CASSPGTSGGNRPHEQFF.

V and J are TRBV11-2 and TRBJ1-1; 8 bases are shared with TRBD1. Germline loops: CDR1 SGHAT, CDR2 FQNNGV. The J segment lost 3 bases and the V segment lost 2 bases, leaving 17 bases of the junction unmatched. The CDR3 runs 19 residues. The DNA of the CDR3 is TGTGCCAGCAGCTTAAGGACGCCGCCGCAGGGGGCTCGAGACACTGAAGCTTTCTTT. The encoded protein is CASSLRTPPQGARDTEAFF.

The chain uses TRBV4-3 and TRBJ1-2, with a tentative D call TRBD1 (6 bases). CDR3 size: 14 residues. The germline V and J ends were trimmed by 7 bases and 7 bases, with 19 bases remaining between them. The germline V gene has CDR1 LGHNA and CDR2 YSLEER. CDR3 nucleotides: TGCGCCAGCAACAGCGGGGGGCGATCGAGTGGCTACACCTTC. It is translated as CASNSGGRSSGYTF.

This chain connects TRBV5-1 to TRBJ2-5; maybe TRBD2 (5 bases). Between the trimmed V and J ends, which lost 0 bases and 5 bases, there was a span of 11 bases. This CDR3 is built from 14 residues. Germline-derived CDR1 and CDR2 are SGHRS and YFSETQ. CDR3 loop: CASSLGLPRETQYF. DNA for the CDR3: TGCGCCAGCAGCTTGGGACTACCAAGGGAGACCCAGTACTTC.

The chain combines TRBV7-2 with TRBJ2-4, with 7 nucleotides matching TRBD1. The CDR3 has 14 amino acids. Looked up from germline, CDR1 is SGHTA and CDR2 is FQGNSA. V gave up 4 bases and J gave up 9 bases; unmatched junction bases: 9. CDR3 nucleotide sequence: TGTGCCAGCAGCTCCGAGGGGGCGAATATCATTCAGTACTTC. Protein product: CASSSEGANIIQYF.

This sequence joins TRBV4-1 and TRBJ2-1; 8 bases fit TRBD2. CDR1 and CDR2 from the germline V gene are MGHRA and YSYEKL. Trimming cost V 6 bases and J 10 bases; bases outside gene matches: 8. This CDR3 is 13 amino acids long. The CDR3 reads CASRYGLAEEQFF. CDR3 nucleotide sequence: TGCGCCAGCAGATATGGACTAGCTGAGGAGCAGTTCTTC.

The genes are TRBV7-9 and TRBJ2-5, with unresolved D. V dropped 3 bases and J dropped 4 bases, with 6 bases sitting between them. This CDR3 region has 12 residues. Germline values: CDR1 SEHNR, CDR2 FQNEAQ (reference sequence). CDR3 region: CASSFAGETQYF. The CDR3, as DNA: TGTGCCAGCAGCTTTGCCGGAGAGACCCAGTACTTC.

The gene calls are TRBV7-2 and TRBJ2-3; the match to TRBD1 covers 8 bases. The germline V gene has CDR1 SGHTA and CDR2 FQGNSA. The J segment lost 2 bases and the V segment lost 1 base, leaving 2 bases of the junction unmatched. The CDR3 loop spans 15 amino acids. The CDR3 loop is CASSLGTGHTDTQYF. In DNA form, the CDR3 reads TGTGCCAGCAGCTTAGGGACAGGGCACACAGATACGCAGTATTTT.